Listed here is a single TCR beta chain. What antigen it recognizes has not been identified. Just one base apart from a much larger clone, this may be a read error. TCR alpha and beta CDR3 regions were amplified with the iRepertoire nested amplicon-rescue multiplex PCR (arm-PCR) platform from RNA. For one-step reverse transcription and amplification, about 95-450 ng of tissue mRNA or PBMC total RNA was used as input. Following bead purification, Illumina adapters were added by a secondary multiplex PCR, and the libraries were gel-purified between 200 and 400 bp. The libraries contained internal 6-nucleotide barcodes that were used for demultiplexing. Sequencing of libraries was performed on an Illumina MiSeq with 2x220 or 2x250 nucleotide paired-end reads. In the authors' own workflow: FLASH 1.2.11 was used to merge paired reads, and BWA-MEM then aligned the reads to the GRCh37 human genome before TRA and TRB reads were extracted. For V and J assignment, an IMGT-derived reference of cassette sequences and CDR3 motifs that included pseudogenes was used. Reads were translated in three frames, and productive CDR3s were defined by a C…FGXG motif without stop codons. A clonotype was defined as a unique combination of a V-J cassette pair and a CDR3 amino acid sequence. Hamming distance filtering was applied to reads, with thresholds set by the sequence error rate of each sample in mapped regions. TCRdb redid the processing of the public reads, applying fastp at Q25 and MiXCR, and retained in-frame beta chains. For every CDR3 protein sequence, its rows merge into one entry that carries the most common genes and DNA. Here the V and J calls rest on TCRdb's processing, not on the authors' analysis. The sample has 100,000 to 150,000 distinct CDR3 sequences on record, approximately 25% of them singletons. Clones ranked in the top ten supply roughly 15% of the sample.

The CDR3 spans 15 residues, from the cysteine through the phenylalanine. Just CDR3 DNA is preserved here, 45 bases in frame from base 1. For CDR1 and CDR2, the germline V gene lists SGHRS and YFSETQ. This entry is derived from a study of glioma-infiltrating T cells (dated by TCRdb to about 2016). Regarding the complete study: TCR alpha- and beta-chain repertoires were sequenced from glioma tissue, non-neoplastic brain tissue and matched peripheral blood mononuclear cells. To gauge divergence between tissue and blood T-cell populations, every tissue-infiltrating repertoire was compared against the peripheral blood repertoire from the same patient. Three low-grade glioma patients, 7 or 8 primary glioblastoma patients and three non-glioma patients contributing non-neoplastic brain tissue were included in the paired cohort. The paper's findings and limits, for the study overall: Small numbers underpinned the group comparisons: 7 to 9 glioblastoma patients, three low-grade glioma patients and three non-neoplastic patients. VJ-independent divergence between tissue and blood was lower than expected in non-neoplastic patients but higher than expected in all gliomas, particularly low-grade gliomas. Tissue and blood shared very few CDR3 sequences, a result attributed to high CDR3 diversity and limited sampling.

Sequencing was performed on glioma tissue, nonneoplastic brain tissue, or PBMCs (not recorded which). Recombination connected TRBV5-1 to TRBJ2-7, with 9 bases matching TRBD1. This sequence originates from a human donor with low-grade glioma or glioblastoma, undergoing nonglioma brain surgery, or in good health (not recorded which). CDR3 protein: CASSTTTGGTYEKYF. The bases read TGCGCCAGCAGCACTACGACAGGGGGAACCTACGAGAAGTACTTC.